This TCR beta chain came from a study of Tregs in tolerant kidney transplant recipients. The wider study: Related graft donors supplied nonmyeloablative bone marrow transplants, and mixed chimerism was transient.

The J segment lost 4 bases and the V segment lost 5 bases, leaving 4 bases of the junction unmatched. The germline gives CDR1 SGHVS, CDR2 FQNEAQ. The CDR3 has 13 residues. CD4+CD25+CD127- Tregs, CD4+CD25- non-Tregs, CD4 and CD8 cells were sorted. An overnight rest at 37°C with approximately 210 IU/ml IL-2 preceded regulatory T cell sorting from thawed PBMCs. Assay: immunoSEQ multiplex PCR; the TCRdb copy retains only in-frame clones and omits some. This sample has roughly 69,000 clones, with 95% to 98% found just once. This TCR was sampled from a human donor who received a combined kidney and bone marrow transplant. The sample consisted of Tregs from blood, taken before the transplant. The J gene is TRBJ2-5, the V gene TRBV7-8, with 7 bases matching TRBD1. The chain's CDR3 is CASSKRDRETQYF. The CDR3 nucleotides read TGTGCCAGCAGCAAAAGGGACAGAGAGACCCAGTACTTC.